This T cell receptor (beta chain) was captured by sequencing in a study of blood T cells in healthy people across ages. The people who gave samples were healthy Caucasians from Russia, aged roughly 6 to 100. Combining a sample-barcoded 5' primer with a J-beta primer mix, a second PCR ran for about 6 to 11 cycles. A 12-random-nucleotide template-switch adaptor tagged each cDNA molecule. Using its own MiXCR run on the 5' RACE reads, TCRdb lists one record per CDR3 protein. The sample includes 1,500,000 or so distinct CDR3 sequences, around 59% seen only once; the top ten take 5% to 7%. A word on this clonotype: Its antigen is as yet unknown.

V shed 6 bases and J shed 14 bases, with 17 bases lying between them. The length of the CDR3 is 12 residues. Germline V gene data show CDR1 as SNHLY and CDR2 as FYNNEI. Broader study findings: Roughly linear declines in TCR beta diversity per million T cells occurred with age. Versus aged donors, long-lived donors had higher diversity and more naive CD4+ cells.

The sequencing sample was made of blood. J is TRBJ2-1 and V is TRBV2, with D perhaps TRBD1 (6 bases). This sequence originates from a man in his late teens or twenties in good health. The CDR3: CASSTPGQPKFF. The CDR3 nucleotides read TGTGCCAGCAGCACTCCGGGACAACCAAAGTTCTTC.